This T cell receptor (beta chain) was recovered during a study of CD8 T cells in ankylosing spondylitis. Whole-study results and caveats: The study looked at matched synovial fluid samples from ankylosing spondylitis patients. Disease-linked clones were reported to be significantly enriched there. Typical of ankylosing spondylitis blood, it appeared, was a TCR beta motif of under 10 highly homologous variants. CD8+ disease-linked clones were present at relatively low frequencies in blood.

V was pared by 0 bases and J by 9 bases, with 13 bases between. This CDR3 has 15 residues. Germline V lookup: CDR1 SGHRS, CDR2 YFSETQ. As for this clonotype: The antigen is not known.

In TCRdb, the 5' RACE reads were re-called with MiXCR into one record per CDR3 protein. The data show 700,000 to 850,000 distinct CDR3 sequences, about 10% seen once. The receptor was isolated from a male donor with ankylosing spondylitis. The V gene is TRBV5-1, the J gene TRBJ1-6; D uncertain. The sequenced material came from blood, either unsorted or a sorted T cell fraction (not recorded which). This CDR3 is CASSLDAADGSPLHF. The CDR3 coding sequence is TGCGCCAGCAGCTTGGATGCGGCAGACGGTTCACCCCTCCACTTT. Drawing the rest from reference TRBV5-1 and TRBJ1-6, the complete variable domain is KAGVTQTPRYLIKTRGQQVTLSCSPISGHRSVSWYQQTPGQGLQFLFEYFSETQRNKGNFPGRFSGRQFSNSRSEMNVSTLELGDSALYLCASSLDAADGSPLHFGNGTRLTVT.